A selection of T cell receptor beta chains follows, all from one sample in a study of T cell responses to AZD1222 COVID-19 vaccine. Produced via immunoSEQ multiplex PCR; TCRdb's table is partial and in-frame only. The profile covers 75,000 to 90,000 clones, with 80% to 95% appearing a single time and approximately 4.5% taken by the ten largest. The input for sequencing was peripheral blood, taken 28 days after the second AZD1222 dose. Receptors originate from an adult who received the AZD1222 COVID-19 vaccine. Each CDR3 is given with its conserved first and last residue. Fields, in order: clone size, V gene, J gene, D gene, CDR3 DNA, CDR3 protein. A D gene is named only where the DNA matches it firmly. Clone sizes are given selectively: once, few, many, or a class where the clone is expanded.

size: NA
V: TRBV27
J: TRBJ2-7
D: TRBD1
DNA: TGTGCCAGCATCCAGACAGGGTGGTTGGGCGAGCAGTACTTC
CDR3: CASIQTGWLGEQYF

size: NA
V: TRBV27
J: TRBJ2-7
D: TRBD1
DNA: TGTGCCAACCCTCCTCCGGGACAGGGCTCCTACGAGCAGTACTTC
CDR3: CANPPPGQGSYEQYF

size: NA
V: TRBV4-3
J: TRBJ2-1
D: TRBD2
DNA: TGCGCCAGCAGCCAAGATAGCACGGCGGGAGGCCACAATGAGCAGTTCTTC
CDR3: CASSQDSTAGGHNEQFF

size: once
V: TRBV10-1
J: TRBJ1-5
D: NA
DNA: TGCGCCAGCAGTGAGGGTAGACTGGGCAATCAGCCCCAGCATTTT
CDR3: CASSEGRLGNQPQHF

size: NA
V: TRBV5-6
J: TRBJ1-3
D: TRBD1
DNA: TGTGCCAGCAGCTTGTCAGGGGGGAGAAACACCATATATTTT
CDR3: CASSLSGGRNTIYF

size: NA
V: TRBV18
J: TRBJ2-7
D: NA
DNA: TGTGCCAGCTCACCCGTTCCCGGGACTGCATCGAGCGAGCAGTACTTC
CDR3: CASSPVPGTASSEQYF

size: NA
V: TRBV14
J: TRBJ1-6
D: NA
DNA: TGTGCCAGCAGCCAACAACAGGGATGGAATTCACCCCTCCACTTT
CDR3: CASSQQQGWNSPLHF

size: NA
V: TRBV5-6
J: TRBJ2-6
D: NA
DNA: TGTGCCAGCAGCTTTCATGGGCTTGGGGCCAACGTCCTGACTTTC
CDR3: CASSFHGLGANVLTF

size: NA
V: TRBV10-3
J: TRBJ1-4
D: NA
DNA: TGTGCCATCAGTGAGTCGAGGCAGGGCGCAACTAATGAAAAACTGTTTTTT
CDR3: CAISESRQGATNEKLFF

size: few
V: TRBV2
J: TRBJ1-4
D: TRBD1
DNA: TGTGCCAGCAACGCCGGGACAGGGAATGAAAAACTGTTTTTT
CDR3: CASNAGTGNEKLFF

size: NA
V: TRBV28
J: TRBJ1-5
D: NA
DNA: TGTGCCAGCAGTCCACCGGGGGAGTTAGGTCAGCCCCAGCATTTT
CDR3: CASSPPGELGQPQHF

size: NA
V: TRBV6-1
J: TRBJ2-4
D: NA
DNA: TGTGCCAGCAGTGAAAGTTGGGGGGAACCCTACATTCAGTACTTC
CDR3: CASSESWGEPYIQYF

size: once
V: TRBV28
J: TRBJ1-5
D: TRBD1
DNA: TGTGCCAGCAGTTCTCGGACAGGGACTGGCAATCAGCCCCAGCATTTT
CDR3: CASSSRTGTGNQPQHF

size: NA
V: TRBV18
J: TRBJ1-1
D: NA
DNA: TGTGCCAGCTCACCCAATATTGGGGGGGGCACTGAAGCTTTCTTT
CDR3: CASSPNIGGGTEAFF